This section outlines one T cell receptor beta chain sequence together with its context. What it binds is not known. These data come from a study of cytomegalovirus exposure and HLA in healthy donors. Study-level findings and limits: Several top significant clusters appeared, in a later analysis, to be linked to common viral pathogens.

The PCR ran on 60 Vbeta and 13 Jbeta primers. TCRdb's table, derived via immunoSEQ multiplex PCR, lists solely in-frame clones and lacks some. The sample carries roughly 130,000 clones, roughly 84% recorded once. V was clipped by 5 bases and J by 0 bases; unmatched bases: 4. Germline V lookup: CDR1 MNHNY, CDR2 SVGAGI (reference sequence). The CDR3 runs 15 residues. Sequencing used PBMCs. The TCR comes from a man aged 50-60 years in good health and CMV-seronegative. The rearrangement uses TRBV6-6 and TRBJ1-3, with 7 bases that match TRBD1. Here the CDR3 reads CASSDRATSGNTIYF. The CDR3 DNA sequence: TGTGCCAGCAGTGACAGGGCGACCTCTGGAAACACCATATATTTT.